The sequence of this T cell receptor beta chain was determined in a study of radiotherapy plus CTLA-4 blockade in lung cancer. The overall study: Overall, approximately 19% of patients showed an objective response, while 31% attained disease control.

CTLA-4 blockade with ipilimumab, together with focal radiation, was given to patients with chemo-refractory metastatic non-small-cell lung cancer. General study points: In blood, early T cell clone dynamics reportedly predicted response best, together with interferon-beta. After treatment with radiotherapy plus ipilimumab, TCR clones that came from the tumor expanded in blood.

Deletions cut 4 bases from V and 6 bases from J, with 9 bases between. Germline CDR1 reads MGHRA; CDR2 reads YSYEKL. This CDR3 has 12 amino acids. Generated by immunoSEQ multiplex PCR, the TCRdb table keeps only in-frame clones and is missing some. Seen here are some 110,000 clones, 75% to 90% observed once, and the top ten hold 6.9%. This clone counts as large. Antigen: not known. The V call is TRBV4-1, the J call TRBJ1-2; a possible D gene is TRBD1 (6 bases). Sequencing used peripheral blood, obtained from a patient treated with radiotherapy plus ipilimumab. The sequence derives from a human donor with non-small cell lung cancer that progressed on radiotherapy plus ipilimumab. DNA for the CDR3: TGCGCCAGCAGCCCCAAGGGGGATGGCTACACCTTC. Its translation: CASSPKGDGYTF.